The clone carrying this TCR beta chain was found once. Its antigen is not identified. V gave up 0 bases and J gave up 4 bases, with 18 bases separating them. The CDR3 is made up of 17 amino acids. Germline values: CDR1 LGHNA, CDR2 YNFKEQ. This sample is drawn from a study of a mutant IDH1 vaccine in newly diagnosed glioma. Sequencing was performed with immunoSEQ multiplex PCR; in TCRdb, only in-frame clones are kept and a portion is missing. The sample has under 40,000 clones; 80% are singletons. Time point: week 35, safety follow-up. Doses comprised 300 ug of mutant IDH1 20-mer peptide each, plus topical imiquimod.

The input for sequencing was PBMCs, taken from a glioma patient whose treatment included an IDH1 peptide vaccine. This TCR was sampled from a man aged 40-50 years with glioma. Some clones in this sample may be carry-over from other donors' samples. This chain links TRBV4-2 with TRBJ1-2; no clear D gene. CDR3: CASSQEPREVSLYGYTF. DNA of the CDR3: TGTGCCAGCAGCCAAGAGCCGAGAGAAGTCTCCCTCTATGGCTACACCTTC.